These 24 T cell receptor beta chains were all obtained from the same sample, sequenced in a study of T-cell reconstitution after alpha-beta-depleted transplantation in children. General study points: One year post-transplant, T-cell counts and diversity were largely derived from T cells produced anew.

Unique molecular identifiers were built into the TCRbeta library. Each CDR3 protein is one row after TCRdb ran MiXCR on the PCR reads. The sample has some 300,000 distinct CDR3 sequences; 6% to 10% are singletons. These TCRs' antigens remain unknown. Specimen: peripheral blood, collected 360 days after TCRalphabeta/CD19-depleted stem cell transplant. The receptor source for this set is a female patient under 10 years old who had a stem cell transplant for Fanconi anemia, so the T cells may come from the graft donor.

This clonotype was observed a handful of times. This chain links TRBV20-1 with TRBJ2-7, with TRBD2 matching over 8 bases. The V gene end was trimmed by 1 base and the J gene end by 2 bases; junction bases not matched to a gene: 4. The CDR3 loop spans 14 amino acids. Germline V gene lookup returns CDR1 DFQATT and CDR2 SNEGSKA (reference sequence). The CDR3 DNA follows: TGCAGTGCTAGAGCGGGAGGGCCTGCCTACGAGCAGTACTTC. Its translation: CSARAGGPAYEQYF.

In this sample, this clonotype turned up many times. This rearrangement joins TRBV5-1 to TRBJ2-2, with TRBD1 as a possible D gene (5 bases). The CDR3 length is 14 residues. CDR1 SGHRS and CDR2 YFSETQ come from the germline V gene. Trimming took 0 bases from V and 5 from J, leaving 8 bases between them. CDR3: CASSLVSGTGELFF. CDR3 DNA sequence: TGCGCCAGCAGCTTGGTGTCAGGGACCGGGGAGCTGTTTTTT. Full variable domain (outside the CDR3, taken from reference TRBV5-1 and TRBJ2-2): KAGVTQTPRYLIKTRGQQVTLSCSPISGHRSVSWYQQTPGQGLQFLFEYFSETQRNKGNFPGRFSGRQFSNSRSEMNVSTLELGDSALYLCASSLVSGTGELFFGEGSRLTVL.

The genes are TRBV6-5 and TRBJ1-5; 7 bases fit TRBD1. The CDR3 length is 15 residues. Per germline, CDR1 MNHEY and CDR2 SVGAGI. V was clipped by 4 bases and J by 6 bases; unmatched bases: 9. CDR3 sequence (DNA): TGTGCCAGCAGTTCCGGTCCAGGGGGTGGTCAGCCCCAGCATTTT. It translates to CASSSGPGGGQPQHF.

This clonotype was counted between two and nine times. The chain recombines TRBV7-2 with TRBJ1-5, with unresolved D. CDR1 SGHTA and CDR2 FQGNSA come from the germline V gene. Deletions cut 2 bases from V and 8 bases from J, with 7 bases between. The CDR3 spans 12 residues. The CDR3 sequence is CASSLSGKPQHF. In DNA form, the CDR3 reads TGTGCCAGCAGCTTATCTGGTAAGCCCCAGCATTTT.

The table lists this clonotype with a few counts. The chain recombines TRBV9 with TRBJ2-7; perhaps TRBD1 as D (6 bases). V lost 3 bases to trimming and J lost 3 bases, with 13 bases between them. There are 14 residues in the CDR3. The germline gives CDR1 SGDLS, CDR2 YYNGEE. The CDR3 sequence is CASSARQDHYEQYF. CDR3 nucleotide sequence: TGTGCCAGCAGCGCGAGACAGGATCACTACGAGCAGTACTTC.

The rearrangement joins TRBV3-1 to TRBJ2-1; unclear D gene. The length of the CDR3 is 14 residues. V lost 1 base to trimming and J lost 4 bases, with 8 bases between them. The germline gives CDR1 LGHDT, CDR2 YNNKEL (reference sequence). The CDR3 nucleotides are TGTGCCAGCAGCCAAGGGGCACATTACAATGAGCAGTTCTTC. It translates to CASSQGAHYNEQFF.

This clonotype was detected ten times or more. V is TRBV5-1 and J is TRBJ2-2, with 12 nucleotides matching TRBD2. CDR3 size: 16 residues. Trimming took 2 bases from V and 6 from J; bases not matched to a gene: 5. CDR1 SGHRS and CDR2 YFSETQ come from the germline V gene. The CDR3 here is CASSFTSGRKSGELFF. CDR3 bases: TGCGCCAGCAGCTTTACTAGCGGGAGGAAGTCCGGGGAGCTGTTTTTT. The complete variable domain, with remaining parts taken from reference TRBV5-1 and TRBJ2-2, reads KAGVTQTPRYLIKTRGQQVTLSCSPISGHRSVSWYQQTPGQGLQFLFEYFSETQRNKGNFPGRFSGRQFSNSRSEMNVSTLELGDSALYLCASSFTSGRKSGELFFGEGSRLTVL.

The table lists this clonotype with a few counts. The chain combines TRBV30 with TRBJ1-1; D gene ambiguous. The germline V and J ends were trimmed by 0 bases and 3 bases, with 8 bases remaining between them. There are 13 residues in the CDR3. The germline V gene encodes CDR1 GTSNPN and CDR2 SVGIG (reference sequence). The CDR3 nucleotides read TGTGCCTGGAGTGTCCAACGGTACACTGAAGCTTTCTTT. Protein: CAWSVQRYTEAFF.

The table lists this clonotype with many counts. It is likely a read error, because the conserved phenylalanine at the end of the CDR3 is missing. It is unclear where the CDR3 begins or ends on the DNA, so no DNA is shown, and the CDR3 is as TCRdb lists it. This rearrangement joins TRBV6-1 to TRBJ2-7; the listed D gene, TRBD1, was not tested against the DNA. Per germline, CDR1 MNHNS and CDR2 SASEGT. The CDR3 comprises 16 residues, both ends counted. The chain's CDR3 is CASRDPVVGLQFLGSL.

The gene calls are TRBV9 and TRBJ1-1, with 7 positions matching TRBD1. The CDR3 is 14 amino acids. Germline V gene data show CDR1 as SGDLS and CDR2 as YYNGEE. The V segment lost 4 bases and the J segment 1 base; nucleotides outside the gene matches: 4. The CDR3, as DNA: TGTGCCAGCAGCACGCGACAGGGGAACACTGAAGCTTTCTTT. Protein product: CASSTRQGNTEAFF.

In this sample, this clonotype turned up many times. The chain links TRBV9 to TRBJ1-1; perhaps TRBD1 as D (6 bases). CDR3 length: 13 amino acids. Per germline, CDR1 SGDLS and CDR2 YYNGEE. V was shortened by 0 bases and J by 8 bases, with 11 bases between the two germline ends. The CDR3 DNA sequence: TGTGCCAGCAGCGTAGTGGGGGGGCCGGAAGCTTTCTTT. Its translation: CASSVVGGPEAFF.

This clonotype showed up many times. The CDR3 loop reads CASSPDGAYTGELFF. For the CDR3, the DNA is TGTGCCAGCAGCCCTGACGGTGCCTACACCGGGGAGCTGTTTTTT. The gene calls are TRBV6-2 or TRBV6-3 and TRBJ2-2; D is ambiguous. Trimming shortened V by 6 bases and J by 3 bases, and 14 bases separated the two germline ends. The germline V gene has CDR1 MNHEY and CDR2 SVGEGT. The CDR3 has 15 residues.

V usage is TRBV18 and J usage is TRBJ2-3, with a tentative D call TRBD2 (7 bases). CDR1 and CDR2 from the germline V gene are KGHSH and LQKENI. The CDR3 runs to 17 residues. The germline V and J ends were trimmed by 1 base and 4 bases, with 18 bases remaining between them. Written as DNA, the CDR3 is TGTGCCAGCTCACCACGAATAAACGGGGGGCCAGCAGATACGCAGTATTTT. Translation gives CASSPRINGGPADTQYF.

The sample holds many counts of this clonotype. V is TRBV4-3 and J is TRBJ1-2, with TRBD1 as a possible D gene (6 bases). V was pared by 4 bases and J by 0 bases, with 15 bases between. The germline V gene encodes CDR1 LGHNA and CDR2 YSLEER. This CDR3 comprises 16 residues. Written as DNA, the CDR3 is TGCGCCAGCAGCCGCCACCTGGACAGACCTAACTATGGCTACACCTTC. It specifies CASSRHLDRPNYGYTF.

This clonotype appeared many times. The chain uses TRBV11-1 and TRBJ2-2, with TRBD1 as a possible D gene (5 bases). V gave up 8 bases and J gave up 0 bases, with 19 bases separating them. Germline-derived CDR1 and CDR2 are SGHAT and FQDESV (reference sequence). The CDR3 loop spans 17 amino acids. DNA for the CDR3: TGTGCCAGCTCCGGTTTGGGGCTTAAAACGAACACCGGGGAGCTGTTTTTT. This gives the protein CASSGLGLKTNTGELFF.

The chain is built from TRBV11-2 and TRBJ2-5; D is unclear. V lost 6 bases, J lost 2 bases, and 19 bases lay in between. CDR1 and CDR2 (germline): SGHAT, FQNNGV. The CDR3 length is 16 residues. CDR3 sequence: CASRNPGLKTQETQYF. The CDR3 region has the DNA TGTGCCAGCAGGAATCCCGGCTTGAAGACTCAAGAGACCCAGTACTTC.

This clonotype showed up many times. The chain has TRBV6-1 and TRBJ2-5, with D tentatively TRBD1 (6 bases). This CDR3 has 16 amino acids. In germline, CDR1 is MNHNS, CDR2 SASEGT. V dropped 5 bases and J dropped 2 bases, with 18 bases sitting between them. In DNA form, the CDR3 reads TGTGCCAGCAGTCGCGAACAGGGTGCGGAACAAGAGACCCAGTACTTC. It translates to CASSREQGAEQETQYF.

This clonotype has a count of ten or more. The V gene is TRBV12-3 or TRBV12-4, the J gene TRBJ2-7; 7 nucleotides match TRBD2. V shed 3 bases, J shed 0 bases, and the junction held 17 bases outside the gene matches. The CDR3 spans 19 residues. CDR3 in amino acids: CASSFLELTWGGNSYEQYF. The CDR3, as DNA: TGTGCCAGCAGTTTTTTAGAACTAACTTGGGGGGGAAACTCCTACGAGCAGTACTTC.

This clonotype was seen ten or more times. The V call is TRBV28, the J call TRBJ2-7; 7 bases match TRBD1. Looked up from germline, CDR1 is MDHEN and CDR2 is SYDVKM. The V segment lost 5 bases and the J segment 4 bases; nucleotides outside the gene matches: 8. The CDR3 totals 14 residues. CDR3: CASSPGQARYEQYF. In DNA form, the CDR3 reads TGTGCCAGCAGTCCCGGACAGGCCAGGTACGAGCAGTACTTC.

At least ten counts were recorded for this clonotype. V is TRBV6-1 and J is TRBJ2-7, with TRBD2 matching 8 bases. Germline V lookup: CDR1 MNHNS, CDR2 SASEGT. V shed 2 bases, J shed 2 bases, and the junction held 5 bases outside the gene matches. The CDR3 is 15 amino acids. In DNA form, the CDR3 reads TGTGCCAGCAGTGAATACAGCGGGGGAACCTACGAGCAGTACTTC. This gives the protein CASSEYSGGTYEQYF.

This clonotype was seen more than once but under ten times. The V and J genes are TRBV5-1 and TRBJ1-5, with no clear D. V shed 0 bases and J shed 3 bases, with 10 bases lying between them. There are 15 residues in the CDR3. Germline V gene sequence: CDR1 SGHRS, CDR2 YFSETQ. The CDR3, as DNA: TGCGCCAGCAGCTTGGCCGGAATCTCCAATCAGCCCCAGCATTTT. It is translated as CASSLAGISNQPQHF.

This clonotype was seen more than once but under ten times. V is TRBV5-1 and J is TRBJ1-3; D ambiguous. V shed 4 bases and J shed 0 bases, with 11 bases lying between them. This CDR3 has 15 residues. Germline CDR1 and CDR2: SGHRS and YFSETQ. The CDR3 loop is CASSLPSFSGNTIYF. The CDR3 nucleotides read TGCGCCAGCAGCCTGCCTTCCTTCTCTGGAAACACCATATATTTT.

This clonotype was counted between two and nine times. This chain uses TRBV11-2 with TRBJ2-7; 7 bases align to TRBD1. The CDR3 has 15 residues. The germline CDR1 and CDR2 sequences are SGHAT and FQNNGV. Germline trimming cut 6 bases from V and 4 bases from J; bases unmatched to any gene: 12. The CDR3 loop reads CASSPGTEGLYEQYF. CDR3 nucleotides: TGTGCCAGCAGTCCCGGGACAGAGGGCCTATACGAGCAGTACTTC. Full variable domain (remainder filled in from reference TRBV11-2 and TRBJ2-7): EAGVAQSPRYKIIEKRQSVAFWCNPISGHATLYWYQQILGQGPKLLIQFQNNGVVDDSQLPKDRFSAERLKGVDSTLKIQPAKLEDSAVYLCASSPGTEGLYEQYFGPGTRLTVT.

This clonotype was seen many times. V usage is TRBV29-1 and J usage is TRBJ1-2, with D possibly matching TRBD1 (5 bases). Germline loops: CDR1 SQVTM, CDR2 ANQGSEA. CDR3 length: 13 residues. The ends were cut back, 4 bases at V and 4 bases at J, with 13 bases in the middle. The DNA of the CDR3 is TGCAGCGTTGTCGGGGGGTCCACCTATGGCTACACCTTC. Its translation is CSVVGGSTYGYTF.